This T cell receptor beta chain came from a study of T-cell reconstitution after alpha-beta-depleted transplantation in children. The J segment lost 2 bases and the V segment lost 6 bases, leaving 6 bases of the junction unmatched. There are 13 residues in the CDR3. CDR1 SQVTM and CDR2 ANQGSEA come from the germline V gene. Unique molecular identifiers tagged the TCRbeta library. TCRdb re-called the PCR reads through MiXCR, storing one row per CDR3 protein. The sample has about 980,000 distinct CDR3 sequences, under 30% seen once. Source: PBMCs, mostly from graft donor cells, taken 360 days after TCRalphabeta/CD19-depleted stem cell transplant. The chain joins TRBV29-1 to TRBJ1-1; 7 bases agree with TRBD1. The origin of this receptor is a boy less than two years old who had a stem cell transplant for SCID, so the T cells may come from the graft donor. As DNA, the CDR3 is TGCAGCGTATATCGACAGGGAAACACTGAAGCTTTCTTT. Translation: CSVYRQGNTEAFF.